Listed here are 20 T cell receptor beta chains from one sample, sequenced in a study of T-cell reconstitution after alpha-beta-depleted transplantation in children. Unique molecular identifiers were built into the TCRbeta library. TCRdb reanalysed the PCR reads using MiXCR and keeps one entry per CDR3 protein. This sample has 190,000 or so distinct CDR3 sequences, with approximately 7% found just once. This sample comprised PBMCs from the stem cell graft donor, obtained from the stem cell graft. These receptors came from a human donor who donated a stem cell graft to a child with Wiskott-Aldrich syndrome.

This clonotype was observed at least ten times. V is TRBV6-2 or TRBV6-3 and J is TRBJ2-7; TRBD1 aligns across 8 bases. Looked up from germline, CDR1 is MNHEY and CDR2 is SVGEGT. The V segment lost 8 bases and the J segment 2 bases; nucleotides outside the gene matches: 5. The CDR3 extends over 13 amino acids. This chain's CDR3 is CASWTGRTYEQYF. Here the CDR3 DNA reads TGTGCCAGCTGGACAGGGAGGACCTACGAGCAGTACTTC.

The table lists this clonotype with many counts. The V gene is TRBV12-3 or TRBV12-4, the J gene TRBJ2-4; TRBD2 is a possible D gene (5 bases). This CDR3 region has 15 residues. Trimming took off 1 base at V and 0 bases at J, with 7 bases between the two ends. The CDR3 sequence is CASSLVGLAKNIQYF. CDR3 bases: TGTGCCAGCAGTTTAGTAGGACTAGCCAAAAACATTCAGTACTTC.

This clonotype appeared many times. The chain joins TRBV5-1 to TRBJ2-7, with D tentatively TRBD2 (5 bases). In germline, CDR1 is SGHRS, CDR2 YFSETQ. V was cut by 5 bases and J by 0 bases, with 9 bases left in between. This CDR3 is built from 13 residues. CDR3 nucleotide sequence: TGCGCCAGCAGTTGGCGGGCCTCCTACGAGCAGTACTTC. Amino acid sequence: CASSWRASYEQYF.

The table lists this clonotype with many counts. This chain links TRBV20-1 with TRBJ2-7; D remains unclear. The germline V gene has CDR1 DFQATT and CDR2 SNEGSKA (reference sequence). V shed 1 base and J shed 0 bases, with 16 bases lying between them. The CDR3 sequence is 16 residues long. The DNA of the CDR3 is TGCAGTGCTAGAGTTCACACCTTGACTGTCTCCTACGAGCAGTACTTC. Encoded protein: CSARVHTLTVSYEQYF.

This clonotype has just a few counts. The J gene is TRBJ1-2, the V gene TRBV10-3, with D possibly TRBD1 on 6 matching bases. Germline loops: CDR1 ENHRY, CDR2 SYGVKD. There are 13 residues in the CDR3. The V end was cut by 10 bases, the J end by 0 bases, with 12 bases between. The CDR3 sequence is CATTDSSNYGYTF. CDR3 bases: TGTGCCACTACGGACAGTTCTAACTATGGCTACACCTTC.

The chain employs TRBV7-2 and TRBJ2-2, with D possibly TRBD2 on 7 matching bases. V lost 7 bases, J lost 3 bases, and 15 bases lay in between. CDR3 size: 15 residues. CDR1 and CDR2 (germline): SGHTA, FQGNSA. This CDR3 is CASTKRGAYTGELFF. The CDR3 DNA is TGTGCCAGCACTAAACGGGGGGCGTACACCGGGGAGCTGTTTTTT.

As to this clonotype: A much larger clone differs from this one at a single base, so this may be a read error. The gene calls are TRBV5-1 and TRBJ1-6; D gene ambiguous. Germline CDR1 and CDR2: SGHRS and YFSETQ. The CDR3 runs to 13 residues. CDR3 DNA: TGCGCCAGCAGCTTGGATGGGAATTCACACCTCCACTTT. It yields the protein CASSLDGNSHLHF.

The J gene is TRBJ2-7, the V gene TRBV27; 8 bases are a match to TRBD1. This CDR3 spans 16 amino acids. The junction had 13 bases not matched to a gene; V was cut back by 7 bases and J by 2 bases. Germline CDR1 and CDR2: MNHEY and SMNVEV (reference sequence). CDR3 nucleotides: TGTGCCAGCAACCCCTTAGGGGGACAGGCCACCTACGAGCAGTACTTC. Amino acid sequence: CASNPLGGQATYEQYF.

This clonotype was counted at least ten times. The chain uses TRBV5-1 and TRBJ2-1; 12 bases align to TRBD2. CDR3 length: 14 amino acids. The V and J ends lost 4 bases and 8 bases, in that order; junction bases with no gene match: 4. Looked up from germline, CDR1 is SGHRS and CDR2 is YFSETQ. CDR3 in DNA: TGCGCCAGCAGCGTGACTAGCGGGAGCTATGAGCAGTTCTTC. This sequence encodes CASSVTSGSYEQFF.

The sample holds many counts of this clonotype. The genes are TRBV7-9 and TRBJ1-1, with TRBD1 as a possible D gene (5 bases). The V end lost 5 bases, the J end lost 3 bases, and 10 bases lay between the germline ends. The CDR3 has 13 amino acids. Germline CDR1 reads SEHNR; CDR2 reads FQNEAQ (reference sequence). This CDR3 is CASSPRGDTEAFF. The CDR3, as DNA: TGTGCCAGCAGCCCGCGGGGCGACACTGAAGCTTTCTTT.

Ten or more counts support this clonotype. The chain links TRBV5-6 to TRBJ1-2; D is unclear. Trimming removed 6 bases from V and 2 bases from J, with 11 bases in between. This CDR3 region has 13 residues. Germline CDR1 and CDR2: SGHDT and YYEEEE. The CDR3 sequence: CASTLWENYGYTF. DNA for the CDR3: TGTGCCAGCACCCTCTGGGAGAACTATGGCTACACCTTC.

This clonotype was recorded many times. The gene calls are TRBV5-1 and TRBJ1-2; 7 bases are shared with TRBD1. Germline V gene sequence: CDR1 SGHRS, CDR2 YFSETQ. Trimming removed 2 bases from V and 5 bases from J; junction bases left unmatched: 9. This CDR3 is built from 15 residues. The CDR3 is CASSLGEGARYGYTF. DNA of the CDR3: TGCGCCAGCAGCTTAGGTGAGGGGGCACGATATGGCTACACCTTC.

This clonotype was seen at least ten times. The J gene is TRBJ2-5, the V gene TRBV27; D unclear. Germline CDR1 is MNHEY and CDR2 is SMNVEV (reference sequence). V shed 4 bases and J shed 7 bases, with 13 bases lying between them. The CDR3 totals 13 residues. The CDR3 protein is CASSSAEQATQYF. The CDR3 DNA follows: TGTGCCAGCAGTTCGGCAGAGCAGGCGACCCAGTACTTC.

This clonotype was seen a handful of times. The chain carries TRBV28 and TRBJ2-4; the D gene is possibly TRBD1 (5 bases). The length of the CDR3 is 16 residues. V lost 6 bases to trimming and J lost 2 bases, with 17 bases between them. Germline V gives CDR1 MDHEN, CDR2 SYDVKM. The DNA for the CDR3 is TGTGCCAGCAGGACGCCTTCTCAGGGAACCAAAAACATTCAGTACTTC. It specifies CASRTPSQGTKNIQYF.

This clonotype was counted ten times or more. The V and J genes are TRBV27 and TRBJ2-3; D ambiguous. The CDR3 totals 13 residues. Germline lookup yields CDR1 MNHEY and CDR2 SMNVEV (reference sequence). Trimming removed 6 bases at V and 0 bases at J, with 7 bases between. Here the CDR3 DNA reads TGTGCCAGCAGATCGGACAGCACAGATACGCAGTATTTT. This codes for CASRSDSTDTQYF.

V gene TRBV7-2 combines with J gene TRBJ2-7; the D gene is possibly TRBD1 (6 bases). Germline V gene data show CDR1 as SGHTA and CDR2 as FQGNSA. Trimming took off 2 bases at V and 0 bases at J, with 11 bases between the two ends. The CDR3 contains 15 residues. This CDR3 is CASSLRTEYSYEQYF. For the CDR3, the DNA is TGTGCCAGCAGCTTAAGGACAGAATACTCCTACGAGCAGTACTTC.

The table lists this clonotype with many counts. The chain uses TRBV5-1 and TRBJ2-1, with TRBD2 identical over 12 bases. V lost 1 base, J lost 10 bases, and 6 bases stayed unmatched. The CDR3 length is 15 residues. Looked up from germline, CDR1 is SGHRS and CDR2 is YFSETQ. The CDR3 region is CASSLSASGGVEQFF. Written as DNA, the CDR3 is TGCGCCAGCAGCTTGTCGGCTAGCGGGGGGGTAGAGCAGTTCTTC.

The chain combines TRBV4-2 with TRBJ2-7; no reliable D call. This CDR3 region has 13 residues. V was cut by 8 bases and J by 3 bases, with 14 bases left in between. CDR1 LGHNA and CDR2 YNFKEQ come from the germline V gene. The CDR3 DNA follows: TGTGCCAGCGGCCCTGGGCTCGGCTACGAGCAGTACTTC. Translated, it gives CASGPGLGYEQYF.

This clonotype was recorded many times. The genes are TRBV6-5 and TRBJ2-1; D might be TRBD2 (5 bases). V was clipped by 2 bases and J by 9 bases, with 20 bases between them. The CDR3 is made up of 16 amino acids. CDR1 is MNHEY, CDR2 SVGAGI, per germline. The CDR3: CASSYGRSGEPGEQFF. For the CDR3, the DNA is TGTGCCAGCAGTTACGGTAGGAGTGGGGAGCCCGGTGAGCAGTTCTTC.

This clonotype came up many times. This chain links TRBV29-1 with TRBJ2-3; D unresolved. Germline V CDR1 and CDR2: SQVTM, ANQGSEA. CDR3 size: 11 residues. CDR3 coding DNA: TGCAGTGCAGTCCTCACAGATACGCAGTATTTT. Translated, it gives CSAVLTDTQYF.